Presented here are 17 T cell receptor beta chains from one specimen sequenced in a study of OX40 agonist ivuxolimab in advanced cancers. Using immunoSEQ multiplex PCR, the repertoire was profiled, and TCRdb retains in-frame clones only, with some absent. The data contain about 63,000 clones, around 81% of them seen just once; the ten biggest clones take up roughly 1%. Sample: CD4+ or CD8+ T cells sorted from blood, taken in a trial of the OX40 agonist ivuxolimab. These receptors were taken from an adult with an advanced solid tumor such as melanoma, head and neck, liver or kidney cancer.

The chain combines TRBV5-6 with TRBJ1-1; D remains unclear. This CDR3 is built from 12 residues. From germline, CDR1 is SGHDT and CDR2 YYEEEE. V lost 6 bases to trimming and J lost 6 bases, with 12 bases between them. CDR3: CASTLARAEAFF. CDR3 DNA: TGTGCCAGCACCTTAGCTCGGGCTGAAGCTTTCTTT.

The J gene is TRBJ1-5, the V gene TRBV11-2; no reliable D call. The CDR3 has 13 amino acids. Germline CDR1 is SGHAT and CDR2 is FQNNGV. V lost 5 bases and J 4 bases, leaving 9 bases between the germline ends. The CDR3, as DNA: TGTGCCAGCAGCCGAATCGGTAATCAGCCCCAGCATTTT. Translation: CASSRIGNQPQHF.

The chain recombines TRBV5-1 with TRBJ2-2; the D gene could be TRBD1 or TRBD2 (6 bases each). Germline-derived CDR1 and CDR2 are SGHRS and YFSETQ. Trimming cost V 5 bases and J 0 bases, with 17 bases left between them. CDR3 length equals 17 residues. The CDR3 DNA reads TGCGCCAGCAGTTCTGGTAGGGGGGCAGCGAACACCGGGGAGCTGTTTTTT. Translating it yields CASSSGRGAANTGELFF.

This clone was found once. Other DNA sequences of this sample code for an identical CDR3. The chain recombines TRBV5-1 with TRBJ1-1, with 11 bases aligning to TRBD1. The CDR3 sequence is 17 residues long. Germline V CDR1 and CDR2: SGHRS, YFSETQ. V dropped 0 bases and J dropped 0; count of bases not matched to a gene: 4. The CDR3 DNA is TGCGCCAGCAGCTTGGAGGGACAGGGGGGAATGAACACTGAAGCTTTCTTT. As protein: CASSLEGQGGMNTEAFF.

This clone came up once. The rearrangement joins TRBV6-1 to TRBJ1-2, with a tentative D call TRBD1 (6 bases). Trimming took off 1 base at V and 6 bases at J, with 12 bases between the two ends. Germline CDR1 reads MNHNS; CDR2 reads SASEGT. This CDR3 spans 14 amino acids. In DNA form, the CDR3 reads TGTGCCAGCAGTGAAGGATCAGGGGTCGATGGCTACACCTTC. It codes for CASSEGSGVDGYTF.

The chain couples TRBV7-9 to TRBJ1-1; tentatively, D is TRBD1 (6 bases). From germline, CDR1 is SEHNR and CDR2 FQNEAQ (reference sequence). V dropped 5 bases and J dropped 8 bases, with 15 bases sitting between them. This CDR3 spans 13 amino acids. This CDR3 reads CASSPRGFGEAFF. CDR3 bases: TGTGCCAGCAGCCCTAGGGGGTTCGGGGAAGCTTTCTTT.

The CDR3 here is CASSLELRSSYEQYF. DNA for the CDR3: TGTGCCAGCAGCTTAGAATTAAGGAGCTCCTACGAGCAGTACTTC. This chain joins TRBV7-2 and TRBJ2-7; D uncertain. This CDR3 region has 15 residues. The V and J ends lost 1 base and 0 bases respectively, with 10 bases between them. In germline, CDR1 is SGHTA, CDR2 FQGNSA.

J is TRBJ2-2 and V is TRBV5-8; D remains unclear. Germline CDR1 and CDR2: SGHTS and YDEGEE. This CDR3 comprises 13 residues. V was shortened by 4 bases and J by 7 bases, with 11 bases between the two germline ends. The CDR3 is CASSRSSHGELFF. CDR3 DNA sequence: TGTGCCAGCAGCCGGTCAAGCCACGGGGAGCTGTTTTTT.

This clone was seen a few times. The chain is built from TRBV7-6 and TRBJ2-7; 7 bases are shared with TRBD2. Germline trimming cut 1 base from V and 3 bases from J; bases unmatched to any gene: 6. This CDR3 is 15 amino acids long. Germline CDR1 is SGHVS and CDR2 is FNYEAQ. The CDR3 DNA is TGTGCCAGCAGCTTAGTGTCTAGCGGTTTCTACGAGCAGTACTTC. It yields the protein CASSLVSSGFYEQYF. Variable domain in full (rest from reference TRBV7-6 and TRBJ2-7): GAGVSQSPRYKVTKRGQDVALRCDPISGHVSLYWYRQALGQGPEFLTYFNYEAQQDKSGLPNDRFSAERPEGSISTLTIQRTEQRDSAMYRCASSLVSSGFYEQYFGPGTRLTVT.

V usage is TRBV6-5 and J usage is TRBJ2-2; D is unclear. Trimming shortened V by 5 bases and J by 4 bases, and 11 bases separated the two germline ends. Germline CDR1 reads MNHEY; CDR2 reads SVGAGI. The CDR3 totals 14 residues. CDR3 bases: TGTGCCAGCAGTCAAAGTTCCTCCACCGGGGAGCTGTTTTTT. This gives the protein CASSQSSSTGELFF.

The gene calls are TRBV7-6 and TRBJ2-7; 13 bases are a match to TRBD2. Trimming at V came to 5 bases and at J to 2 bases, leaving 18 bases not matched to a gene. Looked up from germline, CDR1 is SGHVS and CDR2 is FNYEAQ. This CDR3 spans 20 amino acids. For the CDR3, the DNA is TGTGCCAGCAGCCTAAGACCCTCGGTCGGACTAGCGGGGGAGACCTACGAGCAGTACTTC. This translates into CASSLRPSVGLAGETYEQYF.

The gene calls are TRBV5-1 and TRBJ2-1, with 11 bases identical to TRBD2. The CDR3 length is 15 residues. The junction had 10 bases not matched to a gene; V was cut back by 5 bases and J by 9 bases. Germline assignment: CDR1 SGHRS and CDR2 YFSETQ. The CDR3 nucleotides are TGCGCCAGCAGAGCTGACCCGGGACTAGCGGCTGAGCAGTTCTTC. Its translation: CASRADPGLAAEQFF. The full variable domain, rest sourced from reference TRBV5-1 and TRBJ2-1, is KAGVTQTPRYLIKTRGQQVTLSCSPISGHRSVSWYQQTPGQGLQFLFEYFSETQRNKGNFPGRFSGRQFSNSRSEMNVSTLELGDSALYLCASRADPGLAAEQFFGPGTRLTVL.

This rearrangement joins TRBV7-8 to TRBJ2-6; 7 bases map to TRBD2. Looked up from germline, CDR1 is SGHVS and CDR2 is FQNEAQ. V dropped 1 base and J dropped 0; count of bases not matched to a gene: 6. The CDR3 is made up of 18 amino acids. The CDR3 loop is CASSLVGLDLSGANVLTF. DNA for the CDR3: TGTGCCAGCAGCTTAGTAGGACTAGACCTCTCTGGGGCCAACGTCCTGACTTTC.

The CDR3 sequence: CAISGGRTDTQYF. For the CDR3, the DNA is TGTGCCATCAGCGGGGGCCGTACAGATACGCAGTATTTT. The V and J genes are TRBV10-3 and TRBJ2-3, with D perhaps given as TRBD1 or TRBD2 (6 bases each). Deletions cut 6 bases from V and 3 bases from J, with 10 bases between. The CDR3 sequence is 13 residues long. Looked up from germline, CDR1 is ENHRY and CDR2 is SYGVKD.

The V gene is TRBV18, the J gene TRBJ1-2; TRBD1 matches at 9 bases. The CDR3 spans 15 residues. Germline V CDR1 and CDR2: KGHSH, LQKENI. Trimming took 3 bases from V and 4 from J; bases not matched to a gene: 6. CDR3 residues: CASSPRTGDFYGYTF. CDR3 nucleotide sequence: TGTGCCAGCTCACCTCGGACAGGGGATTTCTATGGCTACACCTTC.

The DNA for the CDR3 is TGCGCCAGCAGCCCTGACCTCCTTCCCGATGCTTTCTTT. Its translation: CASSPDLLPDAFF. The gene calls are TRBV5-1 and TRBJ1-1; D unclear. Germline assignment: CDR1 SGHRS and CDR2 YFSETQ. The CDR3 covers 13 residues. The germline V and J ends were trimmed by 4 bases and 11 bases, with 18 bases remaining between them.

This chain links TRBV7-2 with TRBJ1-4, with 7 bases lining up with TRBD1. This CDR3 spans 16 amino acids. With 5 bases clipped from V and 7 bases from J, the junction kept 13 bases outside the gene matches. CDR1 is SGHTA and CDR2 is FQGNSA in the germline V gene. DNA of the CDR3: TGTGCCAGCAGCCTTAGTGCCAGGGGGAGGGGTGAAAAACTGTTTTTT. Amino acids: CASSLSARGRGEKLFF.